A single sample is the source of the 24 T cell receptor beta chains below, sequenced in a study of CD8+ T cells in alopecia areata. Extraction of RNA preceded its reverse transcription into cDNA, which served as the sequencing template. Here immunoSEQ multiplex PCR was the method, and the copy in TCRdb shows in-frame clones only, minus some. Singletons are absent from the sample, which has some 2,600 clones. The specimen sequenced was lesional skin. These receptors were obtained from a C3H/HeJ mouse with alopecia areata. The strain's MHC type: H2-k.

Turning to this clone: Since a far larger clone is one base different, this is likely a read error. Gene names are the mouse ones. The read ends 4 residues before the CDR3 terminus; that terminus is restored from the germline J gene. Other DNA sequences within the sample encode an identical CDR3. The chain has TRBV19 and TRBJ2-1; no reliable D call. Trimming stripped 1 base from V and 4 bases from J, with 9 bases between. Germline V CDR1 and CDR2: FNHDT, SITEND (reference sequence). The length of the CDR3 is 14 residues. Incomplete CDR3 DNA: TGTGCCAGCAGTATAAACAGTGGATATGCT. Amino acids: CASSINSGYA. In full, the CDR3 is CASSINSGYAEQFF.

This clone was observed at least ten times. These gene names are mouse names. The CDR3 is cut off 4 residues early in the read; its end comes from the germline J gene. The chain employs TRBV31 and TRBJ1-2; 7 nucleotides align to TRBD1. The ends lost 2 bases at V and 0 bases at J; junction bases unmatched: 3. CDR3 length: 14 amino acids. CDR1 is GKSSPN, CDR2 SITVG, per germline. CDR3 bases read: TGTGCCTGGAGTACCGGGACAGCAAACTCC. Amino acid sequence: CAWSTGTANS. The CDR3, in full, reads CAWSTGTANSDYTF. Complete variable domain (other parts from reference TRBV31 and TRBJ1-2): AQTIHQWPVAEIKAVGSPLSLGCTIKGKSSPNLYWYWQATGGTLQQLFYSITVGQVESVVQLNLSASRPKDDQFILSTEKLLLSHSGFYLCAWSTGTANSDYTFGSGTRLLVI.

Judged by abundance, this clone is hyperexpanded. Any gene name here is a mouse gene name. The CDR3 end falls 4 residues outside the read, so it is completed with the germline J gene. This chain links TRBV13-2 with TRBJ2-3; 11 bases are shared with TRBD1. This CDR3 contains 17 residues. CDR1 and CDR2 (germline): NNHNN, SYGAGS (reference sequence). The ends lost 2 bases at V and 0 bases at J; junction bases unmatched: 5. The sequenced CDR3 bases are TGTGCCAGCGGTGAAGGGGACAGGGGGGCTAGTGCAGAA. This codes for CASGEGDRGASAE. The full CDR3 protein is CASGEGDRGASAETLYF.

With regard to this clone: Gene names are mouse gene names. The CDR3 end lies 4 residues beyond the end of the read and is filled in from the germline J gene. The chain employs TRBV13-2 and TRBJ2-5; 8 bases fit TRBD1. This CDR3 is built from 13 residues. Losses at the gene ends were 5 bases for V and 1 base for J; bases not matched to a gene: 0. Germline loops: CDR1 NNHNN, CDR2 SYGAGS (reference sequence). The CDR3 bases that were read are TGTGCCAGCGGGGACAGGGACCAAGAC. Its protein product is CASGDRDQD. Given in full, the CDR3 is CASGDRDQDTQYF.

This clone was observed many times. Each gene name is a mouse one. The read comes to an end 4 residues before the CDR3 does, leaving the germline J gene to fill in the end. The genes are TRBV1 and TRBJ2-1, with D tentatively TRBD1 or TRBD2 (5 bases each). CDR1 is NSQYPW and CDR2 is LRSPGD in the germline V gene (reference sequence). The V gene lost 1 base and the J gene lost 2 bases, with 6 bases spanning the gap. The CDR3 is 14 amino acids. Incomplete CDR3 DNA: TGCACCTGCAGTGCAGGGGGACACTATGCT. Translating it yields CTCSAGGHYA. The whole CDR3 is CTCSAGGHYAEQFF.

On this clone: The germline and genes are mouse ones. With the read ending 4 residues before the CDR3 end, the germline J gene is used to fill in that end. The J gene is TRBJ2-1, the V gene TRBV13-1; 9 bases match TRBD2. Germline V gene sequence: CDR1 NSHNY, CDR2 SYGAGN. The CDR3 consists of 14 residues. The V and J ends lost 7 bases and 4 bases, in that order; junction bases with no gene match: 6. The sequenced CDR3 bases are TGTGCCAGCGGTGCTGACTGGGGGTATGCT. Encoded protein: CASGADWGYA. In full, the CDR3 reads CASGADWGYAEQFF.

This clone was counted only a few times. Any gene name here is a mouse gene name. The CDR3 extends 4 residues past the end of the read, so its final part is completed from the germline J gene. The V and J genes are TRBV16 and TRBJ2-1; D unclear. Germline V gene sequence: CDR1 SGHSA, CDR2 FRNQAP. Deletions cut 0 bases from V and 4 bases from J, with 13 bases between. CDR3 length equals 16 residues. The CDR3 spells CASSLDRWCGYAEQFF. The part of the CDR3 DNA that was read is TGTGCAAGCAGCTTAGATCGCTGGTGTGGGTATGCT.

With regard to this clone: The gene names here belong to mouse. The read ends 4 residues shy of where the CDR3 ends; the end is completed using the germline J gene. The V and J genes are TRBV14 and TRBJ2-3; 10 positions match TRBD2. The CDR3 is made up of 16 amino acids. V dropped 7 bases and J dropped 0; count of bases not matched to a gene: 8. Germline V gene sequence: CDR1 SGHDT, CDR2 FRDEAV. This CDR3 reads CASPGTGARSAETLYF. The CDR3 DNA, read in part, is TGTGCCAGCCCCGGGACTGGGGCGCGTAGTGCAGAA.

This clone was seen ten or more times. Gene names denote mouse genes. Read coverage stops 4 residues before the CDR3 terminus; the germline J gene supplies the remainder. The V gene is TRBV1, the J gene TRBJ2-7; 10 bases are shared with TRBD2. CDR3 size: 20 residues. Germline-derived CDR1 and CDR2 are NSQYPW and LRSPGD (reference sequence). V gave up 0 bases and J gave up 0 bases; unmatched junction bases: 14. CDR3 amino acids: CTCSADPDWGLKKSSYEQYF. Partial CDR3 DNA: TGCACCTGCAGTGCAGATCCGGACTGGGGGTTAAAAAAAAGCTCCTAT.

At least ten counts were recorded for this clone. Genes and germline are mouse. The sequenced fragment ends 4 residues before the CDR3 boundary, so the rest is inferred from the germline J gene. This chain connects TRBV13-2 to TRBJ2-7; 11 nucleotides match TRBD2. V was clipped by 1 base and J by 0 bases; unmatched bases: 3. The CDR3 runs 16 residues. The V gene's germline CDR1 is NNHNN and CDR2 SYGAGS (reference sequence). The covered CDR3 bases are TGTGCCAGCGGTGATCCGGGACTGGGGGTCTCCTAT. Its translation is CASGDPGLGVSY. The whole CDR3 protein reads CASGDPGLGVSYEQYF.

As for this clone: The gene names here belong to mouse. Coverage ceases 4 residues before the CDR3 finishes, and the germline J gene fills in the end. The gene calls are TRBV13-1 and TRBJ2-4, with 14 bases fitting TRBD2. V lost 3 bases, J lost 1 base, and 7 bases stayed unmatched. Germline-derived CDR1 and CDR2 are NSHNY and SYGAGN. The CDR3 runs to 18 residues. CDR3 DNA, as far as it was read: TGTGCCAGCAGTGGCCGGGACTGGGGGGGCTGGGGTCAAAAC. Its protein product is CASSGRDWGGWGQN. The CDR3 in its entirety is CASSGRDWGGWGQNTLYF.

About this clone itself: It is likely a read error: a sequence one base away is far more abundant. All gene names here are mouse names. The CDR3 goes on 4 residues after the read ends, and that part is filled in from the germline J gene. Other DNA sequences in this specimen translate into the identical CDR3. The V gene is TRBV13-3, the J gene TRBJ2-7; TRBD1 might be the D (5 bases). Germline V gene data show CDR1 as NNHDY and CDR2 as SYVADS. This CDR3 has 12 amino acids. Incomplete CDR3 DNA: TGTGCCAGCAGTGGCCGACAGTAT. Translating it yields CASSGRQY. The whole CDR3 sequence is CASSGRQYEQYF.

This clone was seen more than once but under ten times. This sequence may be a read error, since a much larger clone differs from it by one base. Germline and genes here are mouse. Read sequence stops 4 residues before the CDR3 end, and the germline J gene provides the missing end. The V and J genes are TRBV2 and TRBJ2-7, with 9 bases that match TRBD2. The germline V gene encodes CDR1 LGHNA and CDR2 YSYQKL. The CDR3 consists of 15 residues. Losses at the gene ends were 4 bases for V and 0 bases for J; bases not matched to a gene: 4. The DNA read from the CDR3 is TGTGCCAGCAGCCCCGACTGGGGGAGCTCCTAT. It translates to CASSPDWGSSY. Given in full, the CDR3 is CASSPDWGSSYEQYF.

With regard to this clone: A much larger clone lies a single base off, so this may be a read error. All gene names here are mouse names. CDR3 residues: CASSPTGISNERLFF. Partial CDR3 DNA: TGTGCCAGCAGCCCCACAGGGATTTCCAACGAA. The chain links TRBV24 to TRBJ1-4; possible D gene TRBD1, 6 bases. The read gets to within 4 residues of the CDR3 end, and the germline J gene fills in the rest. The CDR3 is 15 amino acids. The germline V gene encodes CDR1 KGHTA and CDR2 FRNEEI. The ends were cut back, 6 bases at V and 0 bases at J, with 11 bases in the middle.

This clone has a handful of counts. Genes here carry mouse names. Partial CDR3 DNA: TGTGCCAGCAGTGATCGTGACAGGGGGCGCGAA. It encodes CASSDRDRGRE. The whole CDR3 protein reads CASSDRDRGRERLFF. The rearrangement uses TRBV13-1 and TRBJ1-4; 10 bases are shared with TRBD1. The read terminates 4 residues ahead of where the CDR3 ends, so the germline J gene completes it. The CDR3 consists of 15 residues. CDR1 and CDR2 from the germline V gene are NSHNY and SYGAGN.

This clone was counted only a few times. The listed genes are named as in mouse. The read comes to an end 4 residues before the CDR3 does, leaving the germline J gene to fill in the end. The rearrangement links TRBV13-2 to TRBJ2-7; TRBD2 is a possible D gene (7 bases). Germline loops: CDR1 NNHNN, CDR2 SYGAGS (reference sequence). V gave up 0 bases and J gave up 3 bases, with 10 bases separating them. The CDR3 is 14 amino acids. CDR3 in amino acids: CASGDGGGRYEQYF. The CDR3 DNA, read in part, is TGTGCCAGCGGTGATGGTGGGGGGCGCTAT.

In its sample, this clone is large. Gene names follow the mouse nomenclature. The DNA read from the CDR3 is TGTGCCAGCAGCCGGGACAGGGGGGACACCGGG. It codes for CASSRDRGDTG. The whole CDR3 protein reads CASSRDRGDTGQLYF. The genes are TRBV19 and TRBJ2-2, with TRBD1 matching 11 bases. The read halts 4 residues ahead of the CDR3 end, with the missing end drawn from the germline J gene. CDR3 length equals 15 residues. V trimming: 5 bases; J trimming: 3 bases; junction bases outside the gene matches: 3. The germline V gene encodes CDR1 FNHDT and CDR2 SITEND (reference sequence).

This clone was observed at least ten times. Germline and genes: mouse. The read stops 4 residues short of the end of the CDR3; the missing end is completed from the germline J gene. This sequence joins TRBV13-3 and TRBJ2-1; TRBD2 matches at 10 bases. The CDR3 spans 14 residues. The germline V gene has CDR1 NNHDY and CDR2 SYVADS. The part of the CDR3 DNA that was read is TGTGCCAGCAGTGAGCTGGGGGGGCGCGCT. Its protein is CASSELGGRA. The complete CDR3 reads CASSELGGRAEQFF.

Notes on this clone: A clone one base away is much larger, so this may be a read error. Each gene name is a mouse one. The read ends 4 residues early relative to the CDR3; the germline J gene fills the gap. The chain combines TRBV13-3 with TRBJ2-1; TRBD1 is a possible D gene (6 bases). Germline V gives CDR1 NNHDY, CDR2 SYVADS. The CDR3 is 15 amino acids. V was shortened by 7 bases and J by 2 bases, with 16 bases between the two germline ends. The sequenced CDR3 bases are TGTGCCAGCTCCCGTCCCAGGGGAGACTATGCT. It specifies CASSRPRGDYA. The CDR3, in full, reads CASSRPRGDYAEQFF.

This clone was detected many times. These gene names are mouse names. The read falls 4 residues short of the CDR3 end, and the missing part is taken from the germline J gene. J is TRBJ1-2 and V is TRBV19, with D possibly matching TRBD1 (6 bases). The germline gives CDR1 FNHDT, CDR2 SITEND (reference sequence). This CDR3 is 14 amino acids long. V gave up 4 bases and J gave up 0 bases, with 10 bases separating them. CDR3 DNA, as far as it was read: TGTGCCAGCAGTCGGGACAACTCAAACTCC. Protein sequence: CASSRDNSNS. The CDR3, in full, reads CASSRDNSNSDYTF.

Worth noting for this clone: The gene names given are mouse names. Here the CDR3 reads CAWGTYNYAEQFF. The CDR3 bases that were read are TGTGCCTGGGGGACTTATAACTATGCT. This chain links TRBV31 with TRBJ2-1; TRBD2 might be the D (6 bases). The CDR3 is cut off 4 residues early in the read; its end comes from the germline J gene. This CDR3 is built from 13 residues. In germline, CDR1 is GKSSPN, CDR2 SITVG. The ends were cut back, 5 bases at V and 0 bases at J, with 8 bases in the middle.

This clone appeared a few times. Mouse germline and gene names are used. The missing CDR3 end, 4 residues past where the read stops, is filled in from the germline J gene. Other nucleotide sequences from this sample produce the same CDR3. The chain links TRBV1 to TRBJ2-7; the match to TRBD2 covers 10 bases. CDR3 size: 19 residues. Germline V gene data show CDR1 as NSQYPW and CDR2 as LRSPGD (reference sequence). The CDR3 reads CGCSADPDWGLKSSYEQYF. The sequenced part of the CDR3 DNA is TGCGGGTGCAGTGCAGATCCGGACTGGGGGTTAAAAAGCTCCTAT.

To note about this clone: TCRdb gives a protein that differs at residue 14 from what the DNA encodes, so the protein here is translated from the DNA. Any gene name here is a mouse gene name. Read coverage stops 3 residues before the CDR3 terminus; the germline J gene supplies the remainder. The chain joins TRBV13-1 to TRBJ1-6; 12 bases map to TRBD1. TRBJ1-6 is reported as an ORF; its role is uncertain. CDR1 is NSHNY and CDR2 is SYGAGN in the germline V gene. The CDR3 runs 17 residues. V was clipped by 0 bases and J by 5 bases; unmatched bases: 3. The sequenced CDR3 bases are TGTGCCAGCAGTGATGGGGACAGGGGGCGGGATAATTCGCCC. Amino acids: CASSDGDRGRDNSP. Given in full, the CDR3 is CASSDGDRGRDNSPLYF.

This clone was counted only a few times. One base separates it from a far larger clone, so it is likely a read error. Any gene name here is a mouse gene name. The read terminates 4 residues before the CDR3 end, so the remaining end is supplied by the germline J gene. At the DNA level, this CDR3 is encoded by other sequences in the same sample as well. The chain employs TRBV17 and TRBJ2-1; a possible D gene is TRBD2 (5 bases). The CDR3 is 14 amino acids. The V end was cut by 3 bases, the J end by 1 base, with 7 bases between. In germline, CDR1 is MNHDT, CDR2 YYDKIL. CDR3 DNA, as far as it was read: TGTGCTAGCAGTAGTCTGGGCAACTATGCT. Translated, it gives CASSSLGNYA. Given in full, the CDR3 is CASSSLGNYAEQFF. Filled out from reference TRBV17 and TRBJ2-1, the complete variable domain reads DTTVKQNPRYKLARVGKPVNLICSQTMNHDTMYWYQKKPNQAPKLLLFYYDKILNREADTFEKFQSSRPNNSFCSLYIGSAGLEYSAMYLCASSSLGNYAEQFFGPGTRLTVL.